Below, one TCR beta chain is given with its context. Being one base from a much bigger clone, this may be a read error. This sample is drawn from a study of tumor and adjacent non-tumor tissue in lung cancer. The template was RNA from unsorted bulk tissue. Deletions cut 7 bases from V and 4 bases from J, with 19 bases between. Germline V gives CDR1 MNHEY, CDR2 SVGEGT. The CDR3 consists of 16 residues. Three rounds of nested PCR, following a modified ARM-PCR protocol, produced the TCRbeta library. Via MiXCR, TCRdb re-called the multiplex PCR reads, giving one row per CDR3 protein. The table includes some 99,000 distinct CDR3 sequences, more than 70% detected once.

The chain has TRBV6-2 or TRBV6-3 and TRBJ2-2; maybe TRBD2 (5 bases). The TCR comes from a woman between 55 and 75 years old with non-small cell lung cancer. The sample was lung tumor tissue. CDR3 residues: CASKGMAWTFTGELFF. As DNA, the CDR3 is TGTGCCAGCAAGGGAATGGCGTGGACTTTCACCGGGGAGCTGTTTTTT.